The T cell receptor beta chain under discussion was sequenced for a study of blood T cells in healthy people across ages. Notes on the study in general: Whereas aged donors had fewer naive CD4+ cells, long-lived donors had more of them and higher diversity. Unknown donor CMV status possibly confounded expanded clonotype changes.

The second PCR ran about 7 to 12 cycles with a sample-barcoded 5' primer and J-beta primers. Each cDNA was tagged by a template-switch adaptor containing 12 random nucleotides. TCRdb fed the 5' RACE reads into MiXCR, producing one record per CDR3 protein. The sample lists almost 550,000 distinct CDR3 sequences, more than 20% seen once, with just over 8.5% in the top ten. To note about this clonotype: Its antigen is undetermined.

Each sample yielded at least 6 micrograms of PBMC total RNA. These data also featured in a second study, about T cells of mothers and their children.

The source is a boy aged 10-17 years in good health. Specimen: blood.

The CDR3 sequence: CASSLDSPSGMWEQFF. DNA of the CDR3: TGTGCCAGCAGCTTAGACTCCCCGAGCGGGATGTGGGAGCAGTTCTTC. The chain links TRBV11-2 to TRBJ2-1, with 7 bases matching TRBD2. Germline V gives CDR1 SGHAT, CDR2 FQNNGV. The CDR3 is 16 amino acids. Unmatched junction bases numbered 12, after V lost 0 bases and J lost 10 bases.